The next 4 T cell receptor beta chains were all read from a single sample in a study of neurological immune-mediated disorders. TCRdb passed the 5' RACE reads through MiXCR, listing each CDR3 protein once. Here the sample spans about 50,000 distinct CDR3 sequences, 10% being singletons. Sequencing used PBMCs. The source of these receptors is a man aged 65 to 79 with HTLV-1-associated myelopathy (HAM/TSP).

This clonotype showed up many times. The gene calls are TRBV7-2 and TRBJ2-3; 8 positions agree with TRBD2. Germline loops: CDR1 SGHTA, CDR2 FQGNSA. J was trimmed by 5 bases and V by 5 bases; bases with no gene match: 9. The CDR3 length is 15 residues. The CDR3 loop is CASSRHSGIGDTQYF. The CDR3 nucleotides are TGTGCCAGCAGCCGACATAGCGGGATCGGAGATACGCAGTATTTT.

This clonotype was counted many times. The chain joins TRBV6-5 to TRBJ2-7; 11 nucleotides align to TRBD1. The V gene's germline CDR1 is MNHEY and CDR2 SVGAGI. V lost 7 bases to trimming and J lost 6 bases; unmatched junction nucleotides: 8. The CDR3 totals 14 residues. The CDR3 region has the DNA TGTGCCAGCAACAATCCGGGACAGGGGGGCGAGCAGTACTTC. It translates to CASNNPGQGGEQYF.

The sample holds one count of this clonotype. This chain joins TRBV29-1 and TRBJ2-5, with 10 bases identical to TRBD1. CDR3 size: 12 residues. Unmatched junction bases numbered 6, after V lost 7 bases and J lost 7 bases. CDR1 SQVTM and CDR2 ANQGSEA come from the germline V gene. CDR3 DNA sequence: TGCAGCGCTTCCGGGACAGGGGTGACCCAGTACTTC. Translation: CSASGTGVTQYF.

This clonotype was counted between two and nine times. The chain joins TRBV15 to TRBJ2-7, with D maybe TRBD1 (6 bases). Trimming pared 2 bases from V and 2 bases from J, leaving 7 bases between. The germline CDR1 and CDR2 sequences are LNHNV and YYDKDF (reference sequence). The CDR3 consists of 13 residues. CDR3 loop: CATSRTGPYEQYF. CDR3 nucleotides: TGTGCCACCAGCAGAACAGGGCCCTACGAGCAGTACTTC.